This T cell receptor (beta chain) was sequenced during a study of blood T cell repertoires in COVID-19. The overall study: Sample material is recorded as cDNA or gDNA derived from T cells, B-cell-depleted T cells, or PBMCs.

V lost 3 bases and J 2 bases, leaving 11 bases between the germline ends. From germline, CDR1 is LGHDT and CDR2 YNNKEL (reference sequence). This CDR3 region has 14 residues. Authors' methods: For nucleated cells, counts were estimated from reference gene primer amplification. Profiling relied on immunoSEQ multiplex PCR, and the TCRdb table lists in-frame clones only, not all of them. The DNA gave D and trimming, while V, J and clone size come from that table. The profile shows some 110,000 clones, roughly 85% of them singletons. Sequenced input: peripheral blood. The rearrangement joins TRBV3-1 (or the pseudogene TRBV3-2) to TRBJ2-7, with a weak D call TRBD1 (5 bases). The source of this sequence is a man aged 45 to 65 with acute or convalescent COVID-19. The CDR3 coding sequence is TGTGCCAGCAGCCAGACGACAGCTACCTACGAGCAGTACTTC. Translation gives CASSQTTATYEQYF.